The 15 T cell receptor beta chains below all came from one sample that was sequenced in a study of post-analysis software for immune sequencing data. Notes on the study in general: TRBV5-6, TRBV5-1 and TRBV20-1 belonged to a set of about five TRBV segments that were more frequent in patients than controls.

Unique molecular identifiers were present in the TCR beta cDNA libraries. Via MiXCR, TCRdb re-called the PCR reads, giving one row per CDR3 protein. Counted here are 450,000 or so distinct CDR3 sequences, roughly 45% occurring once; the ten biggest clones make up 12%. Antigens for these TCRs are unknown. Source material: blood. The receptors originated from a girl aged 5-17 years with multiple sclerosis.

This clonotype was seen a single time. V is TRBV5-4 and J is TRBJ1-2; D gene ambiguous. CDR3 length: 13 amino acids. The germline V gene has CDR1 SGHNT and CDR2 YYREEE (reference sequence). Trimming removed 0 bases at V and 5 bases at J, with 8 bases between. CDR3: CASSLESAYGYTF. CDR3 bases: TGTGCCAGCAGCTTGGAATCGGCATATGGCTACACCTTC.

This clonotype showed up just a few times. V usage is TRBV10-3 and J usage is TRBJ2-7, with D unresolved. The CDR3 spans 14 residues. Germline V CDR1 and CDR2: ENHRY, SYGVKD. Trimming removed 3 bases at V and 2 bases at J, with 11 bases between. DNA of the CDR3: TGTGCCATCAGTGACCGGACCGTAACCTACGAGCAGTACTTC. Protein product: CAISDRTVTYEQYF.

The chain employs TRBV20-1 and TRBJ2-1; perhaps TRBD1 as D (5 bases). This CDR3 comprises 12 residues. Germline V gene sequence: CDR1 DFQATT, CDR2 SNEGSKA (reference sequence). The V gene lost 1 base and the J gene lost 10 bases, with 11 bases spanning the gap. The CDR3 region has the DNA TGCAGTGCTAGAGCGGCAGGGATGGAGCAGTTCTTC. This encodes CSARAAGMEQFF.

V usage is TRBV7-9 and J usage is TRBJ1-1, with 7 bases matching TRBD1. The CDR3 is 16 amino acids. Germline CDR1 SEHNR, CDR2 FQNEAQ (reference sequence). V trimming: 4 bases; J trimming: 10 bases; junction bases outside the gene matches: 18. The CDR3 coding sequence is TGTGCCAGCAGCTCCACGACAGGGATCTTTGGGGCAGCAGCTTTCTTT. Protein product: CASSSTTGIFGAAAFF.

The rearrangement uses TRBV14 and TRBJ2-1; the D gene is possibly TRBD1 (5 bases). CDR3 length: 14 amino acids. Germline V gene sequence: CDR1 SGHDN, CDR2 FVKESK. The V gene lost 1 base and the J gene lost 8 bases, with 12 bases spanning the gap. The CDR3 loop is CASSQVRAGYEQFF. The CDR3 DNA reads TGTGCCAGCAGCCAAGTTAGGGCAGGGTATGAGCAGTTCTTC.

The chain uses TRBV20-1 and TRBJ1-1, with D possibly matching TRBD1 (5 bases). V lost 1 base, J lost 0 bases, and 9 bases lay in between. The CDR3 spans 14 residues. The V gene's germline CDR1 is DFQATT and CDR2 SNEGSKA (reference sequence). CDR3 amino acids: CSARVAGMNTEAFF. The CDR3 coding sequence is TGCAGTGCTAGAGTGGCAGGGATGAACACTGAAGCTTTCTTT.

CDR3 nucleotide sequence: TGTGCCAGCAGTTTAGGTGGCCCCACTACCATTAATGAAAAACTGTTTTTT. It translates to CASSLGGPTTINEKLFF. The rearrangement uses TRBV28 and TRBJ1-4; no definite D call. CDR3 length: 17 amino acids. The ends were cut back, 2 bases at V and 4 bases at J, with 17 bases in the middle. From germline, CDR1 is MDHEN and CDR2 SYDVKM.

A few counts support this clonotype. The rearrangement joins TRBV6-5 to TRBJ2-1, with D perhaps TRBD1 or TRBD2 (5 bases each). CDR1 and CDR2 (germline): MNHEY, SVGAGI. The CDR3 consists of 14 residues. The ends were cut back, 2 bases at V and 4 bases at J, with 9 bases in the middle. CDR3 in DNA: TGTGCCAGCAGTTACCTTGGGGGATACAATGAGCAGTTCTTC. As protein: CASSYLGGYNEQFF.

This clonotype was recorded a few times. This chain links TRBV18 with TRBJ2-1; either TRBD1 or TRBD2 may supply D (5 bases each). This CDR3 contains 15 residues. Trimming pared 3 bases from V and 3 bases from J, leaving 12 bases between. CDR1 is KGHSH, CDR2 LQKENI, per germline. The CDR3 spells CASSPAGGSYNEQFF. The DNA for the CDR3 is TGTGCCAGCTCACCGGCTGGGGGTAGCTACAATGAGCAGTTCTTC.

The rearrangement joins TRBV4-2 to TRBJ2-1, with 13 bases that match TRBD2. V lost 0 bases to trimming and J lost 5 bases; unmatched junction nucleotides: 13. The CDR3 loop spans 20 amino acids. In germline, CDR1 is LGHNA, CDR2 YNFKEQ. The CDR3 DNA sequence: TGTGCCAGCAGCCAAGAAGTGGAACTAGCGGGAGGGCCAATCGACAATGAGCAGTTCTTC. Translating gives CASSQEVELAGGPIDNEQFF.

This clonotype has just a few counts. The chain joins TRBV28 to TRBJ2-5; D is perhaps TRBD1 (6 bases). The CDR3 runs 14 residues. Germline V lookup: CDR1 MDHEN, CDR2 SYDVKM. Trimming took off 8 bases at V and 2 bases at J, with 15 bases between the two ends. CDR3 DNA: TGTGCCAGCGGCCCCTCGGACAGTCAAGAGACCCAGTACTTC. Translating it yields CASGPSDSQETQYF.

This clonotype has a handful of counts. The chain uses TRBV28 and TRBJ2-5, with D perhaps matching TRBD2 (6 bases). Germline loops: CDR1 MDHEN, CDR2 SYDVKM. Trimming shortened V by 3 bases and J by 1 base, and 21 bases separated the two germline ends. The CDR3 consists of 18 residues. CDR3 loop: CASSLIVGEMTSQETQYF. CDR3 nucleotides: TGTGCCAGCAGTTTGATCGTGGGGGAAATGACTAGCCAAGAGACCCAGTACTTC.

This chain connects TRBV7-9 to TRBJ2-7, with D uncertain. From germline, CDR1 is SEHNR and CDR2 FQNEAQ (reference sequence). This CDR3 spans 15 amino acids. Trimming cost V 1 base and J 3 bases, with 13 bases left between them. The CDR3 is CASSLDNSAVYEQYF. CDR3 sequence (DNA): TGTGCCAGCAGCTTAGACAATTCGGCCGTCTACGAGCAGTACTTC.

This chain joins TRBV12-3 or TRBV12-4 and TRBJ2-5; D not resolved. V lost 4 bases and J 2 bases, leaving 14 bases between the germline ends. This CDR3 contains 15 residues. Here the CDR3 reads CASSYPTSGQETQYF. The CDR3 DNA reads as TGTGCCAGCAGTTACCCGACGTCAGGTCAAGAGACCCAGTACTTC.

The gene calls are TRBV12-3 or TRBV12-4 and TRBJ1-5; D may be TRBD1 (5 bases). Deletions cut 7 bases from V and 7 bases from J, with 20 bases between. This CDR3 has 15 amino acids. CDR3 nucleotides: TGTGCCAGCAATCGGGACCAAAAAGTGGGACAGCCCCAGCATTTT. It specifies CASNRDQKVGQPQHF.